The rows below give T cell receptor beta chains drawn from one sample of a study of cytomegalovirus exposure and HLA in healthy donors. Profiling relied on immunoSEQ multiplex PCR, and the TCRdb table lists in-frame clones only, not all of them. The data hold some 76,000 clones, with approximately 72% observed a single time. Material for sequencing was PBMCs. Receptors were obtained from a woman in her thirties or forties in good health and CMV-seropositive. Each CDR3 is given with its conserved first and last residue. D genes are given only for firm matches. The size of a clone is reported for some rows only, either as once, few or many, or as a class for expanded clones.

cdr3_aa: CATSRDPGDGEKLFF
cdr3_nt: TGTGCCACCAGCAGAGATCCCGGGGATGGTGAAAAACTGTTTTTT
clone_size: few
d_call: -
v_call: TRBV15
j_call: TRBJ1-4

cdr3_aa: CASTTTGAGNTIYF
cdr3_nt: TGTGCCAGCACCACGACAGGGGCCGGAAACACCATATATTTT
clone_size: -
d_call: TRBD1
v_call: TRBV27
j_call: TRBJ1-3

cdr3_aa: CASKGQGTTPQHF
cdr3_nt: TGTGCCAGTAAAGGACAGGGTACGACGCCCCAGCATTTT
clone_size: -
d_call: TRBD1
v_call: TRBV19
j_call: TRBJ1-5

cdr3_aa: CAIRGLNTDTQYF
cdr3_nt: TGTGCTATAAGGGGGCTGAACACAGATACGCAGTATTTT
clone_size: -
d_call: TRBD1
v_call: TRBV6-5
j_call: TRBJ2-3

cdr3_aa: CASSVGDFQETQYF
cdr3_nt: TGTGCCAGCAGCGTAGGCGACTTCCAAGAGACCCAGTACTTC
clone_size: -
d_call: -
v_call: TRBV9
j_call: TRBJ2-5

cdr3_aa: CASSQTGNGYTF
cdr3_nt: TGTGCCAGCAGTCAGACAGGGAATGGCTACACCTTC
clone_size: -
d_call: TRBD1
v_call: TRBV6-6
j_call: TRBJ1-2

cdr3_aa: CASSFRGPDTGELFF
cdr3_nt: TGTGCCAGCAGCTTCAGGGGGCCCGACACCGGGGAGCTGTTTTTT
clone_size: -
d_call: TRBD1
v_call: TRBV7-2
j_call: TRBJ2-2

cdr3_aa: CASSERRARGDYGYTF
cdr3_nt: TGTGCCAGCAGCGAACGGAGGGCGAGAGGGGACTATGGCTACACCTTC
clone_size: -
d_call: -
v_call: TRBV6-1
j_call: TRBJ1-2

cdr3_aa: CSSSPGDHGYTF
cdr3_nt: TGTTCCAGCAGCCCTGGAGACCATGGCTACACCTTC
clone_size: -
d_call: -
v_call: TRBV7-9
j_call: TRBJ1-2

cdr3_aa: CASSEGTGLNQPQHF
cdr3_nt: TGTGCCAGCAGCGAGGGGACAGGGTTGAATCAGCCCCAGCATTTT
clone_size: -
d_call: TRBD1
v_call: TRBV7-2
j_call: TRBJ1-5